The next 18 T cell receptor beta chains were all read from a single sample in a study of Graves' ophthalmopathy and Graves' hyperthyroidism. The authors amplified TCR beta CDR3 regions, and they did so from RNA transcripts for repertoire sequencing. The first round was an RT-PCR with HTBI primers, and the second round was a multiplex PCR. TCRdb re-called the multiplex PCR reads through MiXCR, storing one row per CDR3 protein. The profile shows about 340,000 distinct CDR3 sequences, roughly 17% of them singletons. The sample was peripheral blood. The receptors derive from an adult man with Graves' ophthalmopathy.

At least ten counts were recorded for this clonotype. This rearrangement joins TRBV28 to TRBJ2-7, with D maybe TRBD1 (6 bases). CDR3 length: 13 amino acids. The germline V gene encodes CDR1 MDHEN and CDR2 SYDVKM. Trimming left V 5 bases short and J 3 bases short, with 11 bases between. The CDR3 coding sequence is TGTGCCAGCAGTATGGGACATAACTACGAGCAGTACTTC. The encoded protein is CASSMGHNYEQYF.

This chain uses TRBV6-1 with TRBJ1-2, with 7 nucleotides matching TRBD1. This CDR3 is built from 13 residues. V was clipped by 6 bases and J by 3 bases; unmatched bases: 4. Germline V gene sequence: CDR1 MNHNS, CDR2 SASEGT. CDR3 in amino acids: CASREQGYYGYTF. The CDR3, as DNA: TGTGCCAGCAGAGAACAGGGGTACTATGGCTACACCTTC.

Turning to this clonotype: At one of its ends the junction is not consistent with the germline gene, which may arise from a read error. The chain couples TRBV6-2 or TRBV6-3 to TRBJ2-5; 7 nucleotides line up with TRBD2. The CDR3 spans 17 residues. The germline V gene has CDR1 MNHEY and CDR2 SVGEGT. CDR3: CVSSLERGRAGQETQYF. DNA of the CDR3: TGTGTCAGCAGTTTGGAGCGGGGCCGGGCAGGCCAAGAGACCCAGTACTTC.

This clonotype has a count of ten or more. The V gene is TRBV20-1, the J gene TRBJ1-1; D remains unclear. Per germline, CDR1 DFQATT and CDR2 SNEGSKA (reference sequence). Deletions cut 0 bases from V and 9 bases from J, with 17 bases between. CDR3 size: 14 residues. The CDR3 DNA reads TGCAGTGCTAGAGATTCAGAAACAGCCCGAAAAGCTTTCTTT. Protein sequence: CSARDSETARKAFF.

Many counts were recorded for this clonotype. The V call is TRBV5-5, the J call TRBJ1-1; 8 bases align to TRBD1. Germline assignment: CDR1 SGHKS and CDR2 YYEKEE (reference sequence). The V segment lost 0 bases and the J segment 7 bases; nucleotides outside the gene matches: 2. The CDR3 is made up of 13 amino acids. CDR3 residues: CASSLEGQVEAFF. CDR3 in DNA: TGTGCCAGCAGCTTGGAGGGACAGGTTGAAGCTTTCTTT.

This clonotype was found many times. The chain uses TRBV10-3 and TRBJ1-3, with D unclear. CDR1 and CDR2 from the germline V gene are ENHRY and SYGVKD. Trimming cost V 0 bases and J 4 bases, with 7 bases left between them. The CDR3 covers 14 residues. CDR3 loop: CAISESYLGNTIYF. CDR3 nucleotide sequence: TGTGCCATCAGTGAGTCGTATTTGGGAAACACCATATATTTT.

The V gene is TRBV7-8, the J gene TRBJ2-5; TRBD1 matches 12 bases. V shed 5 bases, J shed 4 bases, and the junction held 8 bases outside the gene matches. The germline CDR1 and CDR2 sequences are SGHVS and FQNEAQ. The CDR3 totals 16 residues. CDR3: CASSPIRGQGAETQYF. The DNA for the CDR3 is TGTGCCAGCAGCCCGATCCGGGGACAGGGGGCAGAGACCCAGTACTTC.

This clonotype was seen at least ten times. The chain combines TRBV3-1 with TRBJ1-5; TRBD1 matches at 9 bases. The CDR3 contains 18 residues. Germline loops: CDR1 LGHDT, CDR2 YNNKEL (reference sequence). V was clipped by 3 bases and J by 1 base; unmatched bases: 10. CDR3 loop: CASSHSGDRDGSNQPQHF. CDR3 nucleotide sequence: TGTGCCAGCAGCCACTCCGGGGACAGGGATGGGAGCAATCAGCCCCAGCATTTT.

In this sample, this clonotype turned up many times. The chain couples TRBV5-1 to TRBJ1-2; TRBD1 is a possible D gene (6 bases). Germline lookup yields CDR1 SGHRS and CDR2 YFSETQ. V shed 4 bases and J shed 7 bases, with 17 bases lying between them. The CDR3 has 14 residues. In DNA, the CDR3 is TGCGCCAGCAGCATTCAGGGGCGGGGAGCTGGCTACACCTTC. Encoded protein: CASSIQGRGAGYTF.

This clonotype was observed at least ten times. The J gene is TRBJ2-2, the V gene TRBV6-5; D remains ambiguous. The CDR3 is 13 amino acids. Deletions cut 0 bases from V and 6 bases from J, with 5 bases between. Germline V lookup: CDR1 MNHEY, CDR2 SVGAGI. CDR3 DNA: TGTGCCAGCAGTTACTCCTCGGCCGGGGAGCTGTTTTTT. Encoded protein: CASSYSSAGELFF.

This clonotype was detected ten times or more. The chain employs TRBV29-1 and TRBJ2-5, with a weak D call TRBD2 (5 bases). The CDR3 length is 13 residues. Trimming removed 5 bases at V and 2 bases at J, with 12 bases between. The germline V gene has CDR1 SQVTM and CDR2 ANQGSEA. The CDR3 sequence: CSVRGRRQETQYF. DNA of the CDR3: TGCAGCGTTCGAGGACGGAGGCAAGAGACCCAGTACTTC. The variable domain in full, with the rest retrieved from reference TRBV29-1 and TRBJ2-5, is SAVISQKPSRDICQRGTSLTIQCQVDSQVTMMFWYRQQPGQSLTLIATANQGSEATYESGFVIDKFPISRPNLTFSTLTVSNMSPEDSSIYLCSVRGRRQETQYFGPGTRLLVL.

The J gene is TRBJ1-6, the V gene TRBV20-1, with 7 bases that match TRBD1. The V gene end was trimmed by 1 base and the J gene end by 6 bases; junction bases not matched to a gene: 6. The CDR3 sequence is 15 residues long. From germline, CDR1 is DFQATT and CDR2 SNEGSKA (reference sequence). The CDR3 spells CSARGGDSPNSPLHF. In nucleotides, the CDR3 is TGCAGTGCTAGAGGCGGGGACAGCCCTAATTCACCCCTCCACTTT.

This clonotype appeared many times. The chain recombines TRBV12-3 or TRBV12-4 with TRBJ2-7; D is ambiguous. The CDR3 consists of 11 residues. The V end lost 5 bases, the J end lost 4 bases, and 6 bases lay between the germline ends. In DNA form, the CDR3 reads TGTGCCAGCAGTAACAAGTACGAGCAGTACTTC. Its translation: CASSNKYEQYF.

Turning to this clonotype: The junction departs from germline at one end; a sequencing error may be responsible. V is TRBV7-2 and J is TRBJ1-1; D is unresolved. The CDR3 contains 15 residues. From germline, CDR1 is SGHTA and CDR2 FQGNSA. CDR3 in amino acids: CASSLGAGMNTEACF. The CDR3 DNA is TGTGCCAGCAGCTTAGGGGCAGGAATGAACACTGAAGCTTGCTTT.

A word on this clonotype: A junction boundary mismatches the germline segment, possibly from a read error. This chain connects TRBV6-1 to TRBJ2-7; perhaps TRBD1 as D (5 bases). The CDR3 has 14 amino acids. Looked up from germline, CDR1 is MNHNS and CDR2 is SASEGT. The CDR3 nucleotides are TGTGCCAGCAGGGAAGACAGAAAGGACTACGAGCAGTACTTC. Protein product: CASREDRKDYEQYF.

This clonotype was counted many times. The chain links TRBV4-1 to TRBJ1-5; D is unresolved. With 6 bases removed from V and 2 bases from J, the gap between germline ends came to 17 bases. This CDR3 is built from 16 residues. Germline CDR1 reads MGHRA; CDR2 reads YSYEKL. For the CDR3, the DNA is TGCGCCAGCAGACTCGGGGTAGGGTTGGGCAATCAGCCCCAGCATTTT. The encoded protein is CASRLGVGLGNQPQHF.

In regard to this clonotype: A junction boundary mismatches the germline segment, possibly from a read error. The chain is built from TRBV20-1 and TRBJ2-5, with TRBD2 identical over 9 bases. Germline V CDR1 and CDR2: DFQATT, SNEGSKA (reference sequence). This CDR3 has 14 residues. DNA for the CDR3: TGCAGTGCCAATCCCTTAGCGGGAGTGAAGACGCAGTACTTC. The encoded protein is CSANPLAGVKTQYF.

The gene calls are TRBV20-1 and TRBJ1-5; D uncertain. The CDR3 runs to 13 residues. Trimming cost V 2 bases and J 1 base, with 6 bases left between them. Germline lookup yields CDR1 DFQATT and CDR2 SNEGSKA (reference sequence). The chain's CDR3 is CSARPQSNQPQHF. The CDR3 nucleotides read TGCAGTGCTAGACCACAGAGCAATCAGCCCCAGCATTTT.